The rows below give T cell receptor beta chains drawn from one sample of a study of cytotoxic CD8 clonotypes in ibrutinib-treated CLL. Sequencing used immunoSEQ multiplex PCR; TCRdb keeps in-frame clones, though not all of them. This repertoire shows about 140,000 clones, about 80% found once; its top ten account for around 30%. The starting material was PBMCs, obtained after 12 months of ibrutinib treatment. Every receptor here comes from a human donor with chronic lymphocytic leukemia. Each CDR3 is given with its conserved first and last residue. A D gene is named only where the DNA matches it firmly. Clone size is shown for a subset of rows, as once, few, many or a class of expanded clone.

NA	TRBV19	TRBJ1-2	many	TGTGCCAGTAGTATTTTTCGGGGGGACTATGGCTACACCTTC	CASSIFRGDYGYTF
NA	TRBV5-1	TRBJ2-7	NA	TGCGCCAGCGGCCTCGGGGGGCGAGGTTACGAGCAGTACTTC	CASGLGGRGYEQYF
NA	TRBV7-2	TRBJ1-5	NA	TGTGCCAGCTCTCCGCGGCAGGGTTCGGGTCAGCCCCAGCATTTT	CASSPRQGSGQPQHF
TRBD2	TRBV27	TRBJ2-3	NA	TGTGCCAGTCAACTAGCGACAAGCACAGATACGCAGTATTTT	CASQLATSTDTQYF
NA	TRBV11-1	TRBJ2-2	NA	TGTGCCAGCAGCTCGACTCAGAACACCGGGGAGCTGTTTTTT	CASSSTQNTGELFF
TRBD2	TRBV7-2	TRBJ2-1	NA	TGTGCCAGCACTAGGCGGGAGGGCCACAATGAGCAGTTCTTC	CASTRREGHNEQFF
NA	TRBV6-5	TRBJ2-7	NA	TGTGCCAGCAGACAACCGGGCAACTACGAGCAGTACTTC	CASRQPGNYEQYF
NA	TRBV19	TRBJ2-2	NA	TGTGCCAGTAGCCAAATACCTTTCGGGACAACGAACACCGGGGAGCTGTTTTTT	CASSQIPFGTTNTGELFF
NA	TRBV6-1	TRBJ1-6	few	TGTGCCAGCAGTGAACTGCCGGATTCACCCCTCCACTTT	CASSELPDSPLHF
TRBD1	TRBV7-2	TRBJ1-6	NA	TGTGCCAGCAGCTTAGCACAGGGGGCGAGTTCACCCCTCCACTTT	CASSLAQGASSPLHF
TRBD1	TRBV29-1	TRBJ2-7	NA	TGCAGCGTTGATCGACAGGGAGATCGCGAGCAGTACTTC	CSVDRQGDREQYF
NA	TRBV9	TRBJ1-1	NA	TGTGCCAGCAGCTCCCGGACAGCTCCGGAAGCTTTCTTT	CASSSRTAPEAFF
TRBD1	TRBV6-1	TRBJ2-2	NA	TGTGCCAGCAGTTCCGGACAGGCGAACGCCGGGGAGCTGTTTTTT	CASSSGQANAGELFF
TRBD2	TRBV10-3	TRBJ2-1	NA	TGTGCCATCATTGGGTCGCTAGCGGACCACAATGAGCAGTTCTTC	CAIIGSLADHNEQFF
TRBD1	TRBV4-1	TRBJ1-1	few	TGCGCCAGCAGCCCCTTAACAGGGGGCACGGCTGAAGCTTTCTTT	CASSPLTGGTAEAFF
TRBD2	TRBV28	TRBJ2-7	NA	TGTGCCAGCAGTTTGACTAGCGGGAGCTTGTCCCACGAGCAGTACTTC	CASSLTSGSLSHEQYF
NA	TRBV7-7	TRBJ2-1	few	TGTGCCAGCAGCCCGAGCCCACAGAACAATGAGCAGTTCTTC	CASSPSPQNNEQFF
TRBD2	TRBV7-2	TRBJ2-7	once	TGTGCCAGCAGCTTCCTAGCGGGAGACTACGAGCAGTACTTC	CASSFLAGDYEQYF
NA	TRBV11-2	TRBJ2-3	NA	TGTGCCAGCAGCTTAGACCTATATAGCACAGATACGCAGTATTTT	CASSLDLYSTDTQYF
NA	TRBV9	TRBJ1-6	NA	TGTGCCAGCAGCGTCGCAGGTATTAATTCACCCCTCCACTTT	CASSVAGINSPLHF
NA	TRBV18	TRBJ2-3	NA	TGTGCCAGCTCGCCCCTACAGGAGGATACGCAGTATTTT	CASSPLQEDTQYF
TRBD1	TRBV19	TRBJ2-1	NA	TGTGCCAGTGGCCTTACAGGGGCCCAGGGCAATGAGCAGTTCTTC	CASGLTGAQGNEQFF
NA	TRBV7-9	TRBJ2-7	NA	TGTGCCAGCAGCCCCCTGGACGAGCAGTACTTC	CASSPLDEQYF
NA	TRBV19	TRBJ2-1	NA	TGTGCCAGTCGCCGGTCCGGGACGCGCAATGAGCAGTTCTTC	CASRRSGTRNEQFF
TRBD1	TRBV27	TRBJ1-1	NA	TGTGCCAGCAGTTTAGAACAGGGGAGCACTGAAGCTTTCTTT	CASSLEQGSTEAFF
NA	TRBV28	TRBJ2-5	NA	TGTGCCAGCAGTTTATTTTTGGCTCCCCAAGAGACCCAGTACTTC	CASSLFLAPQETQYF
NA	TRBV28	TRBJ1-2	NA	TGTGCCAGCAGTTTTAACTATGGCTACACCTTC	CASSFNYGYTF
NA	TRBV28	TRBJ1-4	NA	TGTGCCAGCCACGCTTTAAACGAAAAACTGTTTTTT	CASHALNEKLFF
TRBD1	TRBV5-1	TRBJ2-5	once	TGCGCCAGCAGCATGACGGCCGGGACAGAACAAGAGACCCAGTACTTC	CASSMTAGTEQETQYF
NA	TRBV27	TRBJ1-4	NA	TGTGCCAGCAGTTTATCTCCTTTCGCGGCTAATGAAAAACTGTTTTTT	CASSLSPFAANEKLFF
TRBD1	TRBV6-5	TRBJ1-1	NA	TGTGCCAGCACCATAATCGGACAGGGAGCAGCTTTCTTT	CASTIIGQGAAFF
NA	TRBV28	TRBJ2-5	NA	TGTGCCAGCAGTTCGGGACTGCAAGAGACCCAGTACTTC	CASSSGLQETQYF
NA	TRBV7-8	TRBJ2-7	NA	TGTGCCAGCAGCTTAGGGTCGGTGGTAGTCGGGTACGAGCAGTACTTC	CASSLGSVVVGYEQYF
NA	TRBV27	TRBJ1-4	once	TGTGCCAGCAGTACCCGCAGGCTAGACACTAATGAAAAACTGTTTTTT	CASSTRRLDTNEKLFF
NA	TRBV10-3	TRBJ1-1	NA	TGTGCCATCAGTGTAGGGATGAACACTGAAGCTTTCTTT	CAISVGMNTEAFF
TRBD2	TRBV4-1	TRBJ2-3	many	TGCGCCAGCTGGGAGGGAGATACGCAGTATTTT	CASWEGDTQYF
NA	TRBV9	TRBJ1-1	few	TGTGCCAGCAGCGTAGTCAGGGGCCACACTGAAGCTTTCTTT	CASSVVRGHTEAFF
NA	TRBV6-1	TRBJ1-5	NA	TGTGCCAGCAGTGAACGGACGGGACCATATCAGCCCCAGCATTTT	CASSERTGPYQPQHF
TRBD1	TRBV6-1	TRBJ2-7	NA	TGTGCCAGCAGTAAATACCGGGACAGCTACGAGCAGTACTTC	CASSKYRDSYEQYF
NA	TRBV7-3	TRBJ2-1	NA	TGTGCCAGCAGCACCACTGCGGCAGTTTCCTACAATGAGCAGTTCTTC	CASSTTAAVSYNEQFF
TRBD1	TRBV6-1	TRBJ2-4	NA	TGTGCCAGCAGTAAACAGGGGGCTGCCAAAAACATTCAGTACTTC	CASSKQGAAKNIQYF
NA	TRBV4-3	TRBJ2-7	NA	TGCGCCAGCAGCCAAGATTTGGGTTCATCCCGCGAGCAGTACTTC	CASSQDLGSSREQYF
TRBD2	TRBV7-9	TRBJ2-1	NA	TGTGCCAGCAGCTTAGGACTAGCGGGAGATGAGCAGTTCTTC	CASSLGLAGDEQFF
NA	TRBV27	TRBJ2-3	NA	TGTGCCAGCAGCCTCAGTTCCCCTTCGGGGGGCCCGGTGGGTACGCAGTATTTT	CASSLSSPSGGPVGTQYF
NA	TRBV4-1	TRBJ2-5	NA	TGCGCCAGCAGCCAAACGGGGAGTTTACAAGAGACCCAGTACTTC	CASSQTGSLQETQYF
TRBD1	TRBV2	TRBJ2-1	NA	TGTGCCAGAACCGCGGGGACAGGGAGCTACTACAATGAGCAGTTCTTC	CARTAGTGSYYNEQFF
NA	TRBV7-9	TRBJ1-6	few	TGTGCCAGCAGCTTAGCCAGGGGACTGAGCTCCTATAATTCACCCCTCCACTTT	CASSLARGLSSYNSPLHF
TRBD2	TRBV5-1	TRBJ2-7	NA	TGCGCCAGCAGCTGGGACGAGGGAGGGAGTTTCTACGAGCAGTACTTC	CASSWDEGGSFYEQYF
TRBD2	TRBV4-3	TRBJ2-1	NA	TGCGCCAGCAGCCAGGAAACGGGACTAGCGGGAGGTTACAATGAGCAGTTCTTC	CASSQETGLAGGYNEQFF